The 28 T cell receptor beta chains below all came from one sample that was sequenced in a study of PD-L1 blockade in urothelial cancer. Here immunoSEQ multiplex PCR was the method, and the copy in TCRdb shows in-frame clones only, minus some. Found here are under 2,000 clones, 30% to 35% of them singletons; the top ten hold about 11%. The specimen comprised tumor tissue, sampled before atezolizumab (anti-PD-L1) treatment. The source is a man aged 45-60 years with urothelial cancer.

This clone was counted between two and nine times. V gene TRBV30 combines with J gene TRBJ2-3; 10 bases agree with TRBD1. The germline gives CDR1 GTSNPN, CDR2 SVGIG (reference sequence). The CDR3 contains 15 residues. V trimming: 2 bases; J trimming: 6 bases; junction bases outside the gene matches: 8. For the CDR3, the DNA is TGTGCCTGGAGTCTAAGGGACAGGGGAGGTGATACGCAGTATTTT. Translated, it gives CAWSLRDRGGDTQYF.

The chain combines TRBV30 with TRBJ1-1; D uncertain. Germline values: CDR1 GTSNPN, CDR2 SVGIG (reference sequence). Between the trimmed V and J ends, which lost 4 bases and 8 bases, there was a span of 11 bases. This CDR3 has 11 residues. The DNA for the CDR3 is TGTGCCTGGATTATAGGAAGAGAAGCTTTCTTT. Protein: CAWIIGREAFF.

This sequence joins TRBV18 and TRBJ1-1, with TRBD1 identical over 7 bases. V lost 3 bases, J lost 7 bases, and 20 bases stayed unmatched. This CDR3 spans 18 amino acids. CDR1 and CDR2 (germline): KGHSH, LQKENI. CDR3 sequence (DNA): TGTGCCAGCTCACCGGCACGACAGGGAGCCGTTACCAGGGGTGAAGCTTTCTTT. Amino acids: CASSPARQGAVTRGEAFF.

This clone was observed a handful of times. V usage is TRBV6-8 and J usage is TRBJ1-4; D is ambiguous. The CDR3 runs to 15 residues. Trimming left V 6 bases short and J 8 bases short, with 19 bases between. Germline V gives CDR1 MNHGY, CDR2 SAAAGT. The CDR3 protein is CASRQLTPGKEKLFF. The CDR3 DNA follows: TGTGCCAGCAGACAATTGACACCCGGCAAGGAAAAACTGTTTTTT.

The chain joins TRBV29-1 to TRBJ1-3; no reliable D call. Per germline, CDR1 SQVTM and CDR2 ANQGSEA. The CDR3 contains 12 residues. V dropped 3 bases and J dropped 4 bases, with 7 bases sitting between them. The CDR3 reads CSVETTGNTIYF. The CDR3, as DNA: TGCAGCGTTGAGACGACAGGAAACACCATATATTTT.

This clone was found a few times. The chain uses TRBV6-8 and TRBJ1-4; TRBD1 agrees at 9 bases. CDR3 length: 15 amino acids. Germline CDR1 is MNHGY and CDR2 is SAAAGT. V shed 6 bases, J shed 7 bases, and the junction held 9 bases outside the gene matches. CDR3 protein: CASSRPDRGGEKLFF. The CDR3 region has the DNA TGTGCCAGCAGCCGACCGGACAGGGGCGGTGAAAAACTGTTTTTT.

This clone occurred a few times. V gene TRBV28 combines with J gene TRBJ1-1; D unclear. Trimming took 3 bases from V and 1 from J, leaving 9 bases between them. The CDR3 runs to 14 residues. Looked up from germline, CDR1 is MDHEN and CDR2 is SYDVKM. CDR3 region: CASSFNAPNTEAFF. CDR3 nucleotides: TGTGCCAGCAGTTTTAATGCCCCGAACACTGAAGCTTTCTTT.

The chain joins TRBV28 to TRBJ2-1; the D is unclear. The germline gives CDR1 MDHEN, CDR2 SYDVKM. The CDR3 covers 13 residues. Trimming removed 6 bases from V and 8 bases from J, with 14 bases in between. The CDR3 loop reads CASSKRVDHEQFF. The DNA for the CDR3 is TGTGCCAGCAGCAAAAGGGTAGATCATGAGCAGTTCTTC.

This chain joins TRBV6-7 and TRBJ2-5, with unresolved D. TRBV6-7 qualifies as an ORF whose function is uncertain. The CDR3 has 15 residues. V lost 5 bases to trimming and J lost 9 bases, with 22 bases between them. The CDR3 region has the DNA TGTGCCAGCAGTGAAGATAACAGCTCCCGGGCGTCCCAGTACTTC. As protein: CASSEDNSSRASQYF.

The chain carries TRBV23-1 and TRBJ2-7; 15 positions match TRBD2. TRBV23-1 is an ORF, and what it does is uncertain. After removal of 0 bases from V and 4 bases from J, the junction contained 4 bases not matched to a gene. This CDR3 has 17 residues. CDR3 residues: CASSQSLGLAGGYEQYF. In DNA, the CDR3 is TGCGCCAGCAGTCAATCGCTGGGACTAGCGGGGGGTTACGAGCAGTACTTC.

The chain carries TRBV5-1 and TRBJ1-1; D uncertain. Germline V lookup: CDR1 SGHRS, CDR2 YFSETQ. The CDR3 contains 14 residues. Trimming took off 0 bases at V and 1 base at J, with 7 bases between the two ends. CDR3 residues: CASSLGAANTEAFF. The CDR3, as DNA: TGCGCCAGCAGCTTGGGAGCGGCGAACACTGAAGCTTTCTTT. The variable domain in full, completed from reference TRBV5-1 and TRBJ1-1, reads KAGVTQTPRYLIKTRGQQVTLSCSPISGHRSVSWYQQTPGQGLQFLFEYFSETQRNKGNFPGRFSGRQFSNSRSEMNVSTLELGDSALYLCASSLGAANTEAFFGQGTRLTVV.

This clone was seen a handful of times. The rearrangement uses TRBV6-8 and TRBJ2-2; 8 nucleotides align to TRBD2. Losses at the gene ends were 10 bases for V and 5 bases for J; bases not matched to a gene: 12. The CDR3 has 15 residues. The germline V gene has CDR1 MNHGY and CDR2 SAAAGT. The CDR3 region is CAIQAGTSSTGELFF. The CDR3 bases are TGTGCCATCCAAGCCGGGACTAGTTCGACCGGGGAGCTGTTTTTT.

The chain recombines TRBV28 with TRBJ1-6; 7 nucleotides align to TRBD1. J lost 9 bases, V lost 3 bases, and 8 bases had no gene match. Looked up from germline, CDR1 is MDHEN and CDR2 is SYDVKM. The CDR3 length is 15 residues. In nucleotides, the CDR3 is TGTGCCAGCAGTTTGCCCGGGACAGCAAGTTCACCCCTCCACTTT. The encoded protein is CASSLPGTASSPLHF.

This clone occurred a few times. The chain couples TRBV11-3 to TRBJ2-7; 8 bases map to TRBD2. This CDR3 contains 14 residues. Looked up from germline, CDR1 is SGHNT and CDR2 is YENEEA. Germline trimming cut 5 bases from V and 3 bases from J; bases unmatched to any gene: 6. The CDR3 nucleotides are TGTGCCAGCAGCCGTGGGACTAGTTACTACGAGCAGTACTTC. Translation: CASSRGTSYYEQYF.

The rearrangement uses TRBV28 and TRBJ1-6, with D possibly TRBD1 on 6 matching bases. CDR3 length equals 16 residues. Germline values: CDR1 MDHEN, CDR2 SYDVKM. Trimming left V 0 bases short and J 9 bases short, with 15 bases between. This CDR3 reads CASSLWWGAEGSPLHF. The DNA of the CDR3 is TGTGCCAGCAGTTTATGGTGGGGGGCGGAGGGTTCACCCCTCCACTTT.

The chain employs TRBV18 and TRBJ2-6, with 8 bases identical to TRBD2. The junction had 13 bases not matched to a gene; V was cut back by 3 bases and J by 0 bases. The CDR3 totals 20 residues. Germline V lookup: CDR1 KGHSH, CDR2 LQKENI. The CDR3 bases are TGTGCCAGCTCACCGGTATCCGGGACTAGGCTTCGCTCTGGGGCCAACGTCCTGACTTTC. It is translated as CASSPVSGTRLRSGANVLTF.

This clone is judged large. The chain is built from TRBV11-3 and TRBJ2-3; 7 bases are a match to TRBD2. Germline-derived CDR1 and CDR2 are SGHNT and YENEEA. J gave up 8 bases and V 3 bases, and 17 bases lay outside the gene matches. This CDR3 comprises 17 residues. This CDR3 is CASSFAILAGGRTTQYF. DNA for the CDR3: TGTGCCAGCAGCTTCGCCATCTTAGCGGGCGGGAGAACTACGCAGTATTTT.

This clone was seen a few times. The chain has TRBV28 and TRBJ1-1; 7 bases match TRBD1. This CDR3 comprises 14 residues. With V trimmed by 6 bases and J by 6 bases, 10 bases remained unmatched. Germline V gene lookup returns CDR1 MDHEN and CDR2 SYDVKM. CDR3 in DNA: TGTGCCAGCAGCTACCCTCGAGACAGGGCTGAAGCTTTCTTT. Encoded protein: CASSYPRDRAEAFF. Combining the CDR3 with reference TRBV28 and TRBJ1-1 gives the whole variable domain DVKVTQSSRYLVKRTGEKVFLECVQDMDHENMFWYRQDPGLGLRLIYFSYDVKMKEKGDIPEGYSVSREKKERFSLILESASTNQTSMYLCASSYPRDRAEAFFGQGTRLTVV.

This clone was counted between two and nine times. V gene TRBV28 combines with J gene TRBJ2-1; a possible D gene is TRBD1 (6 bases). CDR3 size: 13 residues. The V end was cut by 5 bases, the J end by 4 bases, with 9 bases between. The germline V gene encodes CDR1 MDHEN and CDR2 SYDVKM. The CDR3 is CASSPGQYNEQFF. CDR3 nucleotide sequence: TGTGCCAGCAGTCCTGGACAGTACAATGAGCAGTTCTTC.

In its sample, this clone was seen once. CDR3 protein: CASSKGQDNEQFF. In DNA form, the CDR3 reads TGTGCCAGTAGTAAGGGACAGGACAATGAGCAGTTCTTC. This chain joins TRBV19 and TRBJ2-1, with 8 bases matching TRBD1. The junction had 1 base not matched to a gene; V was cut back by 4 bases and J by 5 bases. This CDR3 comprises 13 residues. In germline, CDR1 is LNHDA, CDR2 SQIVND (reference sequence).

CDR3 loop: CASSVGVGDEQFF. The CDR3 region has the DNA TGTGCCAGCAGCGTGGGAGTAGGGGATGAGCAGTTCTTC. This sequence joins TRBV9 and TRBJ2-1; D possibly uses TRBD1 or TRBD2 (5 bases each). The V end lost 2 bases, the J end lost 8 bases, and 11 bases lay between the germline ends. Germline CDR1 reads SGDLS; CDR2 reads YYNGEE. The CDR3 has 13 residues.

The chain couples TRBV19 to TRBJ2-1; D not resolved. Deletions cut 7 bases from V and 0 bases from J, with 13 bases between. There are 15 residues in the CDR3. Per the germline V gene, CDR1 is LNHDA and CDR2 is SQIVND (reference sequence). The CDR3, as DNA: TGTGCCAGTACCCCCTATCGGAACTCCTACAATGAGCAGTTCTTC. Encoded protein: CASTPYRNSYNEQFF. Full variable domain (rest looked up from reference TRBV19 and TRBJ2-1): DGGITQSPKYLFRKEGQNVTLSCEQNLNHDAMYWYRQDPGQGLRLIYYSQIVNDFQKGDIAEGYSVSREKKESFPLTVTSAQKNPTAFYLCASTPYRNSYNEQFFGPGTRLTVL.

The V gene is TRBV7-7, the J gene TRBJ1-1; TRBD1 aligns across 8 bases. This CDR3 spans 16 amino acids. CDR1 SSHAT and CDR2 FNYEAQ come from the germline V gene (reference sequence). The junction had 6 bases not matched to a gene; V was cut back by 3 bases and J by 0 bases. Written as DNA, the CDR3 is TGTGCCAGCAGCTTGCCTAGGACAGGGATGAACACTGAAGCTTTCTTT. Translating it yields CASSLPRTGMNTEAFF.

The chain is built from TRBV19 and TRBJ1-1; D unclear. Trimming stripped 4 bases from V and 2 bases from J, with 11 bases between. The length of the CDR3 is 14 residues. CDR1 and CDR2 from the germline V gene are LNHDA and SQIVND (reference sequence). CDR3 amino acids: CASSNRLENTEAFF. For the CDR3, the DNA is TGTGCCAGTAGTAACCGTTTGGAAAACACTGAAGCTTTCTTT.

The sample holds a few counts of this clone. CDR3 nucleotides: TGTGCCTGGAGTGTATTCCGGAGGCAAGAGACCCAGTACTTC. Translated: CAWSVFRRQETQYF. The chain links TRBV30 to TRBJ2-5, with D tentatively TRBD2 (5 bases). Germline V lookup: CDR1 GTSNPN, CDR2 SVGIG (reference sequence). This CDR3 has 14 amino acids. V lost 0 bases, J lost 2 bases, and 10 bases lay in between.

This clone is a singleton in its sample. The V gene is TRBV18, the J gene TRBJ2-7; 9 positions agree with TRBD2. V shed 1 base, J shed 1 base, and the junction held 5 bases outside the gene matches. The CDR3 loop spans 16 amino acids. From germline, CDR1 is KGHSH and CDR2 LQKENI. CDR3 region: CASSPRSGRTSYEQYF. The CDR3 nucleotides are TGTGCCAGCTCACCACGAAGCGGGAGGACGTCCTACGAGCAGTACTTC.

This clone came up a few times. An end of the junction differs from the germline gene, which may be a read error. J is TRBJ2-2 and V is TRBV6-4; 8 bases align to TRBD2. Germline lookup yields CDR1 MRHNA and CDR2 SNTAGT. CDR3 size: 14 residues. In DNA, the CDR3 is TGTGCCATCAGTACTAGCGGTTCCCCCGGGGAGCTGTTTTTT. Protein product: CAISTSGSPGELFF.

In its sample, this clone was seen a few times. An end of the junction does not agree with germline; a read error may underlie this. J is TRBJ2-5 and V is TRBV7-6, with D possibly matching TRBD2 (6 bases). The CDR3 covers 14 residues. The germline gives CDR1 SGHVS, CDR2 FNYEAQ. The CDR3 protein is CASSLDSGVGTQYF. The CDR3 DNA is TGTGCTAGCAGCTTAGATTCGGGGGTGGGGACCCAGTACTTC. Using reference TRBV7-6 and TRBJ2-5 for the parts outside the CDR3, the full variable domain is GAGVSQSPRYKVTKRGQDVALRCDPISGHVSLYWYRQALGQGPEFLTYFNYEAQQDKSGLPNDRFSAERPEGSISTLTIQRTEQRDSAMYRCASSLDSGVGTQYFGPGTRLLVL.